These 30 T cell receptor beta chains were sequenced from one sample in a study of T-cell memory formation after mild COVID-19. TCRdb called the 5' RACE reads again in MiXCR, with one record for every CDR3 protein. The sample lists about 390,000 distinct CDR3 sequences, under 25% occurring once. The sample comprised PBMCs or a T cell subset sorted from them (not recorded which). The receptors stem from an adult woman who had mild COVID-19 (a few samples of this study predate the infection). Cell type and time point are not known.

J is TRBJ2-3 and V is TRBV4-1; 7 bases align to TRBD2. This CDR3 has 16 amino acids. J lost 1 base, V lost 3 bases, and 7 bases had no gene match. CDR1 and CDR2 from the germline V gene are MGHRA and YSYEKL. CDR3 nucleotides: TGCGCCAGCAGCCATCCCGGGACTATCGGCACAGATACGCAGTATTTT. Its translation is CASSHPGTIGTDTQYF.

The chain links TRBV20-1 to TRBJ2-7; unclear D gene. The V gene's germline CDR1 is DFQATT and CDR2 SNEGSKA (reference sequence). The CDR3 contains 11 residues. Deletions cut 2 bases from V and 2 bases from J, with 4 bases between. The CDR3 loop is CSARITYEQYF. The CDR3 bases are TGCAGTGCTAGAATTACCTACGAGCAGTACTTC.

This clonotype was detected only a few times. V and J are TRBV29-1 and TRBJ2-7, with TRBD1 matching 7 bases. The CDR3 extends over 14 amino acids. The J segment lost 0 bases and the V segment lost 7 bases, leaving 9 bases of the junction unmatched. Germline V gene lookup returns CDR1 SQVTM and CDR2 ANQGSEA. In nucleotides, the CDR3 is TGCAGCGCTTCGAGGGGACAGAACTCCTACGAGCAGTACTTC. It encodes CSASRGQNSYEQYF.

The rearrangement links TRBV28 to TRBJ2-5; TRBD1 matches at 8 bases. Germline assignment: CDR1 MDHEN and CDR2 SYDVKM. The J segment lost 5 bases and the V segment lost 2 bases, leaving 7 bases of the junction unmatched. The CDR3 spans 15 residues. The CDR3 coding sequence is TGTGCCAGCAGTTTAGCAGGGGGCCTTAGGGAGACCCAGTACTTC. Its translation: CASSLAGGLRETQYF.

This clonotype was observed a handful of times. The V gene is TRBV7-2, the J gene TRBJ2-1; TRBD1 might be the D (6 bases). The length of the CDR3 is 13 residues. CDR1 SGHTA and CDR2 FQGNSA come from the germline V gene. Trimming pared 5 bases from V and 11 bases from J, leaving 16 bases between. DNA of the CDR3: TGTGCCAGCAGCCCGGGGACACAGGGTCAGCAGTTCTTC. Translating gives CASSPGTQGQQFF.

This clonotype was counted a few times. The chain employs TRBV5-1 and TRBJ2-1, with unresolved D. V was pared by 0 bases and J by 7 bases, with 11 bases between. The germline gives CDR1 SGHRS, CDR2 YFSETQ. The CDR3 has 14 amino acids. CDR3 in amino acids: CASSLVWGNNEQFF. In DNA, the CDR3 is TGCGCCAGCAGCTTGGTATGGGGAAATAATGAGCAGTTCTTC.

The chain carries TRBV20-1 and TRBJ1-4; D might be TRBD1 (6 bases). In germline, CDR1 is DFQATT, CDR2 SNEGSKA (reference sequence). Trimming took 3 bases from V and 0 from J, leaving 11 bases between them. The CDR3 contains 15 residues. The CDR3 nucleotides read TGCAGTGCTAGGGGGGCTTTTGCAACTAATGAAAAACTGTTTTTT. Its translation: CSARGAFATNEKLFF.

This chain uses TRBV20-1 with TRBJ2-7; 12 bases are shared with TRBD2. Trimming removed 6 bases from V and 2 bases from J; junction bases left unmatched: 5. The CDR3 extends over 14 amino acids. Germline assignment: CDR1 DFQATT and CDR2 SNEGSKA (reference sequence). The DNA for the CDR3 is TGCAGTGCAACTAGCGGGAGGACTGCCTACGAGCAGTACTTC. This gives the protein CSATSGRTAYEQYF.

This clonotype was counted a few times. V is TRBV19 and J is TRBJ2-3; D not certain. This CDR3 spans 15 amino acids. The V and J ends lost 1 base and 2 bases respectively, with 10 bases between them. Germline V gene sequence: CDR1 LNHDA, CDR2 SQIVND (reference sequence). This CDR3 reads CASSIAGRYTDTQYF. CDR3 in DNA: TGTGCCAGTAGTATAGCCGGGCGGTACACAGATACGCAGTATTTT.

The V call is TRBV18, the J call TRBJ1-6; D call uncertain. In germline, CDR1 is KGHSH, CDR2 LQKENI. The CDR3 is 14 amino acids. V was cut by 3 bases and J by 5 bases, with 8 bases left in between. CDR3 sequence: CASSPETDNSPLHF. The CDR3 DNA reads as TGTGCCAGCTCACCCGAAACAGATAATTCACCCCTCCACTTT.

The chain is built from TRBV7-6 and TRBJ2-3; D is undetermined. The germline V and J ends were trimmed by 1 base and 4 bases, with 9 bases remaining between them. CDR1 is SGHVS and CDR2 is FNYEAQ in the germline V gene. The CDR3 runs 14 residues. The DNA for the CDR3 is TGTGCCAGCAGCTTAGGAAGGAAGGCAGATACGCAGTATTTT. It yields the protein CASSLGRKADTQYF. The full variable domain, rest sourced from reference TRBV7-6 and TRBJ2-3, is GAGVSQSPRYKVTKRGQDVALRCDPISGHVSLYWYRQALGQGPEFLTYFNYEAQQDKSGLPNDRFSAERPEGSISTLTIQRTEQRDSAMYRCASSLGRKADTQYFGPGTRLTVL.

V gene TRBV20-1 combines with J gene TRBJ2-5, with unresolved D. Trimming took 3 bases from V and 6 from J, leaving 5 bases between them. The CDR3 loop spans 10 amino acids. Looked up from germline, CDR1 is DFQATT and CDR2 is SNEGSKA (reference sequence). The CDR3 is CSASSQTQYF. CDR3 sequence (DNA): TGCAGTGCTAGTTCGCAGACCCAGTACTTC.

This clonotype turned up a few times. The genes are TRBV3-1 and TRBJ2-7; 10 positions match TRBD2. From germline, CDR1 is LGHDT and CDR2 YNNKEL (reference sequence). V shed 4 bases, J shed 2 bases, and the junction held 5 bases outside the gene matches. The CDR3 is 15 amino acids. The CDR3 nucleotides read TGTGCCAGCAGCCGCGGGACTAGCGTAGCCTACGAGCAGTACTTC. Translating gives CASSRGTSVAYEQYF.

This chain connects TRBV11-2 to TRBJ1-1; D gene uncertain. V was cut by 1 base and J by 5 bases, with 11 bases left in between. Germline lookup yields CDR1 SGHAT and CDR2 FQNNGV. The CDR3 length is 14 residues. The CDR3 reads CASSLAEGSTEAFF. The CDR3 coding sequence is TGTGCCAGCAGCTTAGCGGAGGGAAGTACTGAAGCTTTCTTT.

This clonotype was seen more than once but under ten times. The CDR3 sequence is CASSTGDSQETQYF. Here the CDR3 DNA reads TGCGCCAGCAGCACTGGGGACAGCCAAGAGACCCAGTACTTC. The chain couples TRBV5-1 to TRBJ2-5; 7 positions agree with TRBD1. This CDR3 is built from 14 residues. Per the germline V gene, CDR1 is SGHRS and CDR2 is YFSETQ. V lost 4 bases to trimming and J lost 1 base; unmatched junction nucleotides: 4. The variable domain in full, completed from reference TRBV5-1 and TRBJ2-5, reads KAGVTQTPRYLIKTRGQQVTLSCSPISGHRSVSWYQQTPGQGLQFLFEYFSETQRNKGNFPGRFSGRQFSNSRSEMNVSTLELGDSALYLCASSTGDSQETQYFGPGTRLLVL.

This chain joins TRBV9 and TRBJ2-3, with D maybe TRBD2 (5 bases). V was clipped by 4 bases and J by 0 bases, with 18 bases between them. The germline V gene has CDR1 SGDLS and CDR2 YYNGEE. This CDR3 spans 17 amino acids. CDR3 region: CASSPRERSSSTDTQYF. In DNA, the CDR3 is TGTGCCAGCAGCCCTAGGGAGCGGAGTAGTAGCACAGATACGCAGTATTTT.

This chain joins TRBV7-9 and TRBJ1-4; 7 bases map to TRBD1. Germline lookup yields CDR1 SEHNR and CDR2 FQNEAQ (reference sequence). After removal of 4 bases from V and 7 bases from J, the junction contained 12 bases not matched to a gene. The CDR3 has 16 amino acids. The CDR3 sequence is CASSSTTGISSEKLFF. The CDR3 DNA reads TGTGCCAGCAGCTCAACGACAGGGATCTCGTCTGAAAAACTGTTTTTT.

This clonotype showed up just a few times. J is TRBJ2-2 and V is TRBV7-3, with D uncertain. Trimming removed 3 bases at V and 6 bases at J, with 17 bases between. Germline CDR1 and CDR2: SGHTA and FQGTGA. This CDR3 is 16 amino acids long. The CDR3 sequence: CASSFGSTMSPGELFF. CDR3 DNA: TGTGCCAGCAGCTTCGGATCGACCATGTCACCCGGGGAGCTGTTTTTT. Looking up the rest from reference TRBV7-3 and TRBJ2-2 gives the full variable domain: GAGVSQTPSNKVTEKGKYVELRCDPISGHTALYWYRQSLGQGPEFLIYFQGTGAADDSGLPNDRFFAVRPEGSVSTLKIQRTERGDSAVYLCASSFGSTMSPGELFFGEGSRLTVL.

J is TRBJ2-7 and V is TRBV29-1; D ambiguous. The germline V and J ends were trimmed by 7 bases and 4 bases, with 11 bases remaining between them. The germline V gene encodes CDR1 SQVTM and CDR2 ANQGSEA. The CDR3 sequence is 11 residues long. The CDR3 DNA sequence: TGCAGCGCTGTTTATGGTTACGAGCAGTACTTC. Protein sequence: CSAVYGYEQYF.

The CDR3 reads CATGQLNQPQHF. Here the CDR3 DNA reads TGTGCCACCGGACAGCTCAATCAGCCCCAGCATTTT. The chain uses TRBV24-1 and TRBJ1-5; D perhaps matches TRBD1 (6 bases). V lost 9 bases to trimming and J lost 3 bases, with 8 bases between them. The CDR3 covers 12 residues. CDR1 and CDR2 (germline): KGHDR, SFDVKD.

The genes are TRBV30 and TRBJ1-2; D may be TRBD1 (6 bases). V was trimmed by 4 bases and J by 6 bases, leaving 15 bases between them. Germline values: CDR1 GTSNPN, CDR2 SVGIG (reference sequence). This CDR3 is 13 amino acids long. Here the CDR3 reads CAWTKGAGDGYTF. Here the CDR3 DNA reads TGTGCCTGGACAAAAGGGGCAGGGGATGGCTACACCTTC.

J is TRBJ1-6 and V is TRBV9; D might be TRBD1 (5 bases). The length of the CDR3 is 17 residues. Per the germline V gene, CDR1 is SGDLS and CDR2 is YYNGEE. The V end lost 4 bases, the J end lost 5 bases, and 19 bases lay between the germline ends. The CDR3 here is CASSPSTAPRHNSPLHF. The CDR3 region has the DNA TGTGCCAGCAGCCCATCGACAGCTCCTAGGCATAATTCACCCCTCCACTTT. Based on the CDR3 plus reference TRBV9 and TRBJ1-6, the full variable domain is DSGVTQTPKHLITATGQRVTLRCSPRSGDLSVYWYQQSLDQGLQFLIQYYNGEERAKGNILERFSAQQFPDLHSELNLSSLELGDSALYFCASSPSTAPRHNSPLHFGNGTRLTVT.

V and J are TRBV11-2 and TRBJ2-3; 7 nucleotides line up with TRBD2. The CDR3 runs to 14 residues. CDR1 is SGHAT and CDR2 is FQNNGV in the germline V gene. After removal of 8 bases from V and 1 base from J, the junction contained 6 bases not matched to a gene. The CDR3 region is CASREVGGTDTQYF. For the CDR3, the DNA is TGTGCCAGCCGGGAGGTGGGAGGCACAGATACGCAGTATTTT.

V gene TRBV3-1 combines with J gene TRBJ1-1, with D possibly TRBD1 on 5 matching bases. The CDR3 totals 15 residues. CDR1 and CDR2 (germline): LGHDT, YNNKEL (reference sequence). Trimming removed 1 base at V and 12 bases at J, with 21 bases between. Here the CDR3 DNA reads TGTGCCAGCAGCCAAGGCTTTGGGCAGGGAAGGGAACCTTTCTTT. This encodes CASSQGFGQGREPFF.

This chain connects TRBV6-6 to TRBJ1-4; D is uncertain. The V end lost 4 bases, the J end lost 0 bases, and 9 bases lay between the germline ends. The germline V gene has CDR1 MNHNY and CDR2 SVGAGI (reference sequence). The CDR3 contains 15 residues. The CDR3 loop is CASSSFTTTNEKLFF. Written as DNA, the CDR3 is TGTGCCAGCAGTTCCTTCACAACAACTAATGAAAAACTGTTTTTT.

Only a few counts were recorded for this clonotype. The chain uses TRBV12-3 or TRBV12-4 and TRBJ2-1; D unclear. The CDR3 is 13 amino acids. V was trimmed by 5 bases and J by 10 bases, leaving 15 bases between them. The CDR3 loop is CASSTIWAIEQFF. CDR3 sequence (DNA): TGTGCCAGCAGTACCATTTGGGCTATAGAGCAGTTCTTC.

This sequence joins TRBV5-6 and TRBJ1-5; 9 nucleotides match TRBD1. Germline lookup yields CDR1 SGHDT and CDR2 YYEEEE. V shed 4 bases, J shed 4 bases, and the junction held 6 bases outside the gene matches. This CDR3 has 15 amino acids. The CDR3 region has the DNA TGTGCCAGCAGCCCCCAACAGGGGGCTAATCAGCCCCAGCATTTT. This encodes CASSPQQGANQPQHF.

The chain uses TRBV2 and TRBJ1-2; 9 positions agree with TRBD1. The CDR3 has 14 amino acids. Germline V gene data show CDR1 as SNHLY and CDR2 as FYNNEI. V shed 4 bases, J shed 7 bases, and the junction held 7 bases outside the gene matches. DNA for the CDR3: TGTGCCAGCAGTGCGACTGGACAGGGGAGTGGCTACACCTTC. Its translation: CASSATGQGSGYTF.

In its sample, this clonotype was seen a few times. This chain uses TRBV7-9 with TRBJ2-7; 8 nucleotides match TRBD1. V lost 5 bases to trimming and J lost 6 bases; unmatched junction nucleotides: 9. This CDR3 spans 14 amino acids. CDR1 is SEHNR, CDR2 FQNEAQ, per germline (reference sequence). The CDR3 sequence is CASSPPGQEGEQYF. Here the CDR3 DNA reads TGTGCCAGCAGCCCCCCGGGACAGGAGGGCGAGCAGTACTTC.

The chain carries TRBV12-3 or TRBV12-4 and TRBJ2-7; 10 bases align to TRBD1. The CDR3 runs 16 residues. V shed 2 bases and J 9 bases; nucleotides not matched to a gene: 13. The CDR3 loop is CASSLSGTGDLRGQYF. CDR3 DNA sequence: TGTGCCAGCAGTTTATCCGGGACAGGGGATCTACGAGGGCAGTACTTC.